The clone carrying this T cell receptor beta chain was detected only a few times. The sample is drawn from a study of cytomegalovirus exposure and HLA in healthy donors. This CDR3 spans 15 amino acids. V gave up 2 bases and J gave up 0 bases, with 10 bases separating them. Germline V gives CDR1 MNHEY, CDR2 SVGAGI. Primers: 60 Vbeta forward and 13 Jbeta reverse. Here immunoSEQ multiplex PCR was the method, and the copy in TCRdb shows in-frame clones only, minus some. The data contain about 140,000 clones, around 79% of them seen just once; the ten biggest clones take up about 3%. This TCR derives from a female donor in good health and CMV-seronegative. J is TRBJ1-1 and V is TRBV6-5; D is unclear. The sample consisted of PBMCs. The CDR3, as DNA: TGTGCCAGCAGTTACGTGGCCTCACTGAACACTGAAGCTTTCTTT. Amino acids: CASSYVASLNTEAFF.